The 22 T cell receptor beta chains listed next were all sequenced from one sample in a study of cytomegalovirus exposure and HLA in healthy donors. TCRdb's copy holds only in-frame clones and misses some; the assay was immunoSEQ multiplex PCR. The table includes 95,000 to 150,000 clones, approximately 94% detected once. Sequenced: PBMCs. The receptors here all came from a woman aged 18-30 years in good health and CMV-seronegative.

The V and J genes are TRBV7-3 and TRBJ2-1; 8 bases agree with TRBD2. CDR3 length equals 16 residues. V lost 4 bases and J lost 2; bases outside the gene matches: 7. Germline V gene data show CDR1 as SGHTA and CDR2 as FQGTGA. The CDR3 nucleotides read TGTGCCAGCAGCTCAGGAGCGGGAGTCCCCTACAATGAGCAGTTCTTC. As protein: CASSSGAGVPYNEQFF.

The chain combines TRBV6-5 with TRBJ2-2, with TRBD1 as a possible D gene (6 bases). Germline V gene data show CDR1 as MNHEY and CDR2 as SVGAGI. This CDR3 region has 16 residues. Trimming stripped 0 bases from V and 6 bases from J, with 14 bases between. CDR3 region: CASSYSITGQSGELFF. The CDR3 nucleotides are TGTGCCAGCAGTTACTCGATCACAGGGCAGTCCGGGGAGCTGTTTTTT.

The V gene is TRBV7-6, the J gene TRBJ2-3; 13 bases fit TRBD2. There are 16 residues in the CDR3. Unmatched junction bases numbered 8, after V lost 6 bases and J lost 5 bases. Germline values: CDR1 SGHVS, CDR2 FNYEAQ. In DNA, the CDR3 is TGTGCCAGCAGTCGGACTAGCGGGAGAAGCGGAGATACGCAGTATTTT. Its protein is CASSRTSGRSGDTQYF.

The chain employs TRBV18 and TRBJ1-1; D ambiguous. The V gene's germline CDR1 is KGHSH and CDR2 LQKENI. The CDR3 has 15 residues. Trimming removed 3 bases from V and 3 bases from J, with 14 bases in between. CDR3 DNA: TGTGCCAGCTCACCGCCCTCGAGGGCTGACACTGAAGCTTTCTTT. Amino acid sequence: CASSPPSRADTEAFF.

The chain couples TRBV19 to TRBJ1-4; D is unresolved. Trimming removed 6 bases at V and 5 bases at J, with 13 bases between. In germline, CDR1 is LNHDA, CDR2 SQIVND (reference sequence). The CDR3 runs 14 residues. The DNA for the CDR3 is TGTGCCAGTAGACGTGGGGAGGCGAATGAAAAACTGTTTTTT. Encoded protein: CASRRGEANEKLFF.

A few counts support this clone. This sequence joins TRBV6-1 and TRBJ1-2; D gene unclear. Trimming took off 8 bases at V and 7 bases at J, with 23 bases between the two ends. The germline gives CDR1 MNHNS, CDR2 SASEGT. CDR3 length: 15 amino acids. For the CDR3, the DNA is TGTGCCAGCTGTAGTCGCCGACTGGACTTCTCTGGCTACACCTTC. Translated, it gives CASCSRRLDFSGYTF.

This chain joins TRBV9 and TRBJ1-4; TRBD1 agrees at 8 bases. The germline V gene encodes CDR1 SGDLS and CDR2 YYNGEE. J gave up 5 bases and V 3 bases, and 9 bases lay outside the gene matches. The CDR3 length is 16 residues. CDR3 bases: TGTGCCAGCAGCGGAGCTGTGACAGGGGCGAATGAAAAACTGTTTTTT. Residues: CASSGAVTGANEKLFF.

The chain joins TRBV7-2 to TRBJ2-1, with 7 positions matching TRBD1. V gave up 5 bases and J gave up 4 bases; unmatched junction bases: 8. The CDR3 sequence is 15 residues long. The germline V gene encodes CDR1 SGHTA and CDR2 FQGNSA. The CDR3 is CASSPTAGGYNEQFF. In DNA, the CDR3 is TGTGCCAGCAGCCCGACGGCAGGGGGATACAATGAGCAGTTCTTC.

The CDR3 sequence: CASSGQGAGQPQHF. Written as DNA, the CDR3 is TGTGCCAGCAGCGGACAGGGGGCCGGTCAGCCCCAGCATTTT. The chain joins TRBV2 to TRBJ1-5; 11 bases are a match to TRBD1. With V trimmed by 6 bases and J by 6 bases, 4 bases remained unmatched. CDR3 length equals 14 residues. Germline loops: CDR1 SNHLY, CDR2 FYNNEI.

In DNA form, the CDR3 reads TGTGCCAGCAGTTTGAGGGAGGGCCCCCTTGGGGGGACCCAGTACTTC. Amino acid sequence: CASSLREGPLGGTQYF. The chain is built from TRBV28 and TRBJ2-5, with 7 bases fitting TRBD2. Germline V CDR1 and CDR2: MDHEN, SYDVKM. Trimming cost V 3 bases and J 7 bases; bases outside gene matches: 14. The CDR3 is made up of 16 amino acids.

The chain has TRBV19 and TRBJ1-2; 11 bases match TRBD1. The CDR3 totals 16 residues. The trim removed 7 bases at V and 3 bases at J, leaving 10 bases unmatched. In germline, CDR1 is LNHDA, CDR2 SQIVND (reference sequence). The CDR3 coding sequence is TGTGCCAGTAAGAAGCCGGGACAGGGGGGTTACTATGGCTACACCTTC. Residues: CASKKPGQGGYYGYTF.

The J gene is TRBJ2-5, the V gene TRBV27; TRBD2 matches 7 bases. The V gene end was trimmed by 10 bases and the J gene end by 7 bases; junction bases not matched to a gene: 15. The CDR3 length is 14 residues. The V gene's germline CDR1 is MNHEY and CDR2 SMNVEV (reference sequence). The CDR3 protein is CATRPGLSRVTQYF. In DNA form, the CDR3 reads TGTGCCACCAGACCGGGACTATCGAGGGTGACCCAGTACTTC.

V usage is TRBV28 and J usage is TRBJ1-5, with D possibly matching TRBD1 (5 bases). In germline, CDR1 is MDHEN, CDR2 SYDVKM. V lost 3 bases and J 9 bases, leaving 15 bases between the germline ends. The CDR3 is made up of 14 amino acids. The CDR3 DNA reads as TGTGCCAGCAGTTTGTCAGGGACTATCAGGCCCCAGCATTTT. Protein sequence: CASSLSGTIRPQHF.

This chain links TRBV2 with TRBJ1-1, with 7 bases identical to TRBD1. Germline values: CDR1 SNHLY, CDR2 FYNNEI. The V and J ends lost 7 bases and 9 bases, in that order; junction bases with no gene match: 11. This CDR3 contains 13 residues. The chain's CDR3 is CASISKRDSKAFF. The CDR3 nucleotides are TGTGCCAGCATCTCGAAAAGGGACAGTAAAGCTTTCTTT.

The rearrangement links TRBV6-1 to TRBJ2-1; 7 nucleotides line up with TRBD2. Trimming at V came to 3 bases and at J to 3 bases, leaving 8 bases not matched to a gene. Germline lookup yields CDR1 MNHNS and CDR2 SASEGT. CDR3 length: 16 amino acids. CDR3 DNA sequence: TGTGCCAGCAGTGACCAGACTAGCTGGAGCTACAATGAGCAGTTCTTC. This codes for CASSDQTSWSYNEQFF.

This clone turned up a few times. The chain carries TRBV4-1 and TRBJ2-1, with 11 positions matching TRBD2. J lost 7 bases, V lost 6 bases, and 17 bases had no gene match. Looked up from germline, CDR1 is MGHRA and CDR2 is YSYEKL. The CDR3 is 18 amino acids. CDR3 sequence (DNA): TGCGCCAGCAGACAATCTCGACTAGCGGGGACCCCTAGGAATGAGCAGTTCTTC. It is translated as CASRQSRLAGTPRNEQFF.

This clone has a single count. The chain links TRBV9 to TRBJ1-1, with a tentative D call TRBD1 (5 bases). The V end lost 4 bases, the J end lost 5 bases, and 12 bases lay between the germline ends. CDR3 length equals 13 residues. CDR1 and CDR2 (germline): SGDLS, YYNGEE. The CDR3 nucleotides read TGTGCCAGCAGCCAGGGCTGGGGAACTGAAGCTTTCTTT. This encodes CASSQGWGTEAFF.

This CDR3 reads CASSAHGGGATDTQYF. The CDR3 nucleotides are TGTGCCAGCAGCGCCCATGGCGGGGGGGCCACAGATACGCAGTATTTT. The V and J genes are TRBV9 and TRBJ2-3, with 9 bases identical to TRBD2. CDR3 size: 16 residues. In germline, CDR1 is SGDLS, CDR2 YYNGEE. The J segment lost 2 bases and the V segment lost 3 bases, leaving 7 bases of the junction unmatched.

This chain joins TRBV4-1 and TRBJ2-7, with a possible D match to TRBD1 (5 bases). The ends were cut back, 4 bases at V and 2 bases at J, with 9 bases in the middle. Germline-derived CDR1 and CDR2 are MGHRA and YSYEKL. The CDR3 has 13 residues. In nucleotides, the CDR3 is TGCGCCAGCAGCCGCGACAGTACCTACGAGCAGTACTTC. This sequence encodes CASSRDSTYEQYF.

This clone appeared once. The chain links TRBV20-1 to TRBJ2-1, with D possibly being TRBD2 (5 bases). The germline CDR1 and CDR2 sequences are DFQATT and SNEGSKA (reference sequence). The V and J ends lost 4 bases and 8 bases respectively, with 9 bases between them. The CDR3 extends over 11 amino acids. DNA for the CDR3: TGCAGTGCTATAGTGGAGGATGAGCAGTTCTTC. Translating gives CSAIVEDEQFF.

J is TRBJ2-3 and V is TRBV6-5; D gene uncertain. Trimming shortened V by 5 bases and J by 0 bases, and 3 bases separated the two germline ends. Germline lookup yields CDR1 MNHEY and CDR2 SVGAGI. This CDR3 is 12 amino acids long. CDR3 region: CASSPSTDTQYF. In DNA form, the CDR3 reads TGTGCCAGCAGTCCTAGCACAGATACGCAGTATTTT.

The CDR3 reads CASSFLGQGEYNEQFF. The CDR3 region has the DNA TGTGCCAGCAGTTTTCTCGGACAGGGGGAATACAATGAGCAGTTCTTC. The gene calls are TRBV27 and TRBJ2-1; 10 nucleotides agree with TRBD1. Germline-derived CDR1 and CDR2 are MNHEY and SMNVEV (reference sequence). There are 16 residues in the CDR3. Trimming removed 3 bases from V and 4 bases from J; junction bases left unmatched: 6.